Shown below are 29 T cell receptor beta chains from a single sample sequenced in a study of PD-1 blockade in classical Hodgkin lymphoma. The repertoire was sequenced with immunoSEQ multiplex PCR; TCRdb's copy has only in-frame clones and lacks some. The profile covers 75,000 to 95,000 clones, with more than 80% appearing a single time and about a sixth taken by the ten largest. The time point: cycle 4 day 1 (C4D1), after six to seven weeks of nivolumab. Each and every patient relapsed after autologous stem cell transplantation, and patients got differing brentuximab vedotin exposure. The material sequenced was peripheral blood mononuclear cells (PBMCs), taken before the fourth cycle of nivolumab. Source of these receptors: a human donor with classical Hodgkin lymphoma.

The rearrangement links TRBV19 to TRBJ1-4; a possible D gene is TRBD1 (5 bases). Trimming cost V 9 bases and J 8 bases, with 16 bases left between them. Germline assignment: CDR1 LNHDA and CDR2 SQIVND (reference sequence). The CDR3 is 13 residues long. CDR3 in amino acids: CARETLKGEKLFF. Written as DNA, the CDR3 is TGTGCCAGAGAGACCCTAAAGGGGGAAAAACTGTTTTTT.

The genes are TRBV7-9 and TRBJ1-2; D is possibly TRBD1 (5 bases). The ends were cut back, 1 base at V and 7 bases at J, with 13 bases in the middle. CDR3 size: 14 residues. Per germline, CDR1 SEHNR and CDR2 FQNEAQ (reference sequence). The CDR3 loop reads CASSLEAGNSGYTF. DNA for the CDR3: TGTGCCAGCAGCTTAGAGGCAGGGAATAGTGGCTACACCTTC.

This chain joins TRBV19 and TRBJ2-1; TRBD1 matches 8 bases. This CDR3 has 12 amino acids. V was clipped by 6 bases and J by 10 bases; unmatched bases: 5. The germline CDR1 and CDR2 sequences are LNHDA and SQIVND (reference sequence). This CDR3 reads CASSLDRGEQFF. The CDR3 DNA reads as TGTGCCAGTAGCCTCGACAGGGGAGAGCAGTTCTTC.

This sequence joins TRBV6-5 and TRBJ2-2; D not certain. Germline values: CDR1 MNHEY, CDR2 SVGAGI. V was trimmed by 7 bases and J by 8 bases, leaving 8 bases between them. The CDR3 spans 11 residues. CDR3 coding DNA: TGTGCCAGCAAAATTTCTGGGGAGCTGTTTTTT. It is translated as CASKISGELFF.

The gene calls are TRBV27 and TRBJ2-7; 11 bases map to TRBD1. This CDR3 is built from 14 residues. The junction had 5 bases not matched to a gene; V was cut back by 4 bases and J by 6 bases. CDR1 and CDR2 (germline): MNHEY, SMNVEV (reference sequence). The CDR3 is CASSSDRGRFEQYF. CDR3 coding DNA: TGTGCCAGCAGTTCGGACAGGGGGCGGTTCGAGCAGTACTTC.

V gene TRBV18 combines with J gene TRBJ2-7, with TRBD1 matching 11 bases. Germline-derived CDR1 and CDR2 are KGHSH and LQKENI. The CDR3 has 12 residues. J gave up 7 bases and V 8 bases, and 4 bases lay outside the gene matches. CDR3 protein: CASTGQGAEQYF. Written as DNA, the CDR3 is TGTGCCAGCACAGGACAGGGGGCGGAGCAGTACTTC.

This chain links TRBV10-3 with TRBJ1-1; TRBD1 matches 8 bases. V shed 8 bases and J 12 bases; nucleotides not matched to a gene: 11. Germline V lookup: CDR1 ENHRY, CDR2 SYGVKD. This CDR3 spans 12 amino acids. The CDR3, as DNA: TGTGCCATCGGAACAGGGGGTTTTGAGACTTTCTTT. Its protein product is CAIGTGGFETFF.

DNA of the CDR3: TGTGCCAGCAGCCCCCTCTGGGGCAATAATGAAAAACTGTTTTTT. This sequence encodes CASSPLWGNNEKLFF. The genes are TRBV7-9 and TRBJ1-4, with D perhaps matching TRBD1 (5 bases). The CDR3 totals 15 residues. Deletions cut 5 bases from V and 4 bases from J, with 14 bases between. Germline V gene data show CDR1 as SEHNR and CDR2 as FQNEAQ (reference sequence).

The chain has TRBV2 and TRBJ1-6; unclear D gene. CDR1 and CDR2 from the germline V gene are SNHLY and FYNNEI. The ends were cut back, 5 bases at V and 9 bases at J, with 8 bases in the middle. The CDR3 length is 12 residues. DNA for the CDR3: TGTGCCAGCAGTCCTCTGGGTTCACCCCTCCACTTT. This sequence encodes CASSPLGSPLHF.

The J gene is TRBJ1-2, the V gene TRBV9; D might be TRBD1 (6 bases). The germline gives CDR1 SGDLS, CDR2 YYNGEE. The CDR3 has 16 residues. The V gene lost 0 bases and the J gene lost 6 bases, with 18 bases spanning the gap. The CDR3 reads CASSVGPQGEKDGYTF. CDR3 nucleotide sequence: TGTGCCAGCAGCGTAGGACCACAGGGTGAGAAGGATGGCTACACCTTC.

The rearrangement links TRBV14 to TRBJ1-1; D is perhaps TRBD1 (5 bases). The V end lost 0 bases, the J end lost 5 bases, and 19 bases lay between the germline ends. This CDR3 region has 17 residues. Germline CDR1 is SGHDN and CDR2 is FVKESK. The CDR3 coding sequence is TGTGCCAGCAGCCAAGATGGGGAAACGGGGCAAATTACTGAAGCTTTCTTT. Protein product: CASSQDGETGQITEAFF.

The chain has TRBV5-6 and TRBJ1-5, with D possibly being TRBD1 (6 bases). The ends were cut back, 0 bases at V and 2 bases at J, with 12 bases in the middle. CDR1 and CDR2 (germline): SGHDT, YYEEEE. The CDR3 consists of 16 residues. CDR3 sequence: CASSLAQGHGNQPQHF. CDR3 coding DNA: TGTGCCAGCAGCTTGGCCCAGGGGCATGGCAATCAGCCCCAGCATTTT.

The sample holds many counts of this clone. The chain is built from TRBV28 and TRBJ1-1; 7 bases are a match to TRBD1. The V segment lost 5 bases and the J segment 1 base; nucleotides outside the gene matches: 7. The CDR3 is 15 residues long. Germline V gene data show CDR1 as MDHEN and CDR2 as SYDVKM. In nucleotides, the CDR3 is TGTGCCAGCAGTCCTAACCAGGGGGGGAACACTGAAGCTTTCTTT. Translation: CASSPNQGGNTEAFF.

This chain links TRBV10-3 with TRBJ1-5; 8 bases fit TRBD1. Germline V gene sequence: CDR1 ENHRY, CDR2 SYGVKD. The CDR3 is 17 amino acids. V shed 2 bases, J shed 1 base, and the junction held 7 bases outside the gene matches. CDR3 bases: TGTGCCATCAGTGAGGGGCAGGGGGCAGGGAGCAATCAGCCCCAGCATTTT. Residues: CAISEGQGAGSNQPQHF.

The chain recombines TRBV5-1 with TRBJ2-3; D gene unclear. With 3 bases removed from V and 2 bases from J, the gap between germline ends came to 10 bases. This CDR3 comprises 14 residues. Per germline, CDR1 SGHRS and CDR2 YFSETQ. The CDR3 loop reads CASSSPEDTDTQYF. In nucleotides, the CDR3 is TGCGCCAGCAGCTCCCCCGAGGACACAGATACGCAGTATTTT.

This clone was seen only a few times. This sequence joins TRBV4-1 and TRBJ2-3, with TRBD2 identical over 10 bases. V lost 4 bases to trimming and J lost 6 bases; unmatched junction nucleotides: 7. The CDR3 loop spans 15 amino acids. Germline-derived CDR1 and CDR2 are MGHRA and YSYEKL. The CDR3 spells CASSLPGLASDTQYF. The CDR3 nucleotides read TGCGCCAGCAGCCTACCGGGACTAGCGTCTGATACGCAGTATTTT.

DNA for the CDR3: TGTGCCAGCAGTGTAGCGGGAGCCCAAGAGACCCAGTACTTC. It encodes CASSVAGAQETQYF. The chain joins TRBV2 to TRBJ2-5; TRBD2 matches 9 bases. Looked up from germline, CDR1 is SNHLY and CDR2 is FYNNEI. The CDR3 has 14 amino acids. The V segment lost 4 bases and the J segment 1 base; nucleotides outside the gene matches: 1. The whole variable domain, filled in from reference TRBV2 and TRBJ2-5, reads EPEVTQTPSHQVTQMGQEVILRCVPISNHLYFYWYRQILGQKVEFLVSFYNNEISEKSEIFDDQFSVERPDGSNFTLKIRSTKLEDSAMYFCASSVAGAQETQYFGPGTRLLVL.

J is TRBJ2-2 and V is TRBV5-8; 9 nucleotides agree with TRBD2. V shed 0 bases and J 0 bases; nucleotides not matched to a gene: 0. CDR3 size: 16 residues. CDR1 SGHTS and CDR2 YDEGEE come from the germline V gene. CDR3 sequence: CASSLGLAANTGELFF. CDR3 nucleotide sequence: TGTGCCAGCAGCTTGGGACTAGCGGCGAACACCGGGGAGCTGTTTTTT.

CDR3 in amino acids: CASSFFRGNEKLFF. The CDR3 DNA reads TGTGCCAGCAGCTTCTTCCGGGGTAATGAAAAACTGTTTTTT. V is TRBV7-2 and J is TRBJ1-4, with unresolved D. Between the trimmed V and J ends, which lost 3 bases and 4 bases, there was a span of 9 bases. Looked up from germline, CDR1 is SGHTA and CDR2 is FQGNSA. CDR3 size: 14 residues.

The chain combines TRBV4-2 with TRBJ2-1; D is undetermined. Trimming left V 1 base short and J 7 bases short, with 8 bases between. The CDR3 loop spans 13 amino acids. Germline CDR1 LGHNA, CDR2 YNFKEQ. CDR3 bases: TGTGCCAGCAGCCAAGTCGTACGTAATGAGCAGTTCTTC. Encoded protein: CASSQVVRNEQFF.

On this clone: A much bigger clone sits one base away, suggesting this may be a read error. This chain links TRBV14 with TRBJ2-7, with no clear D. Germline CDR1 SGHDN, CDR2 FVKESK. V was clipped by 2 bases and J by 3 bases, with 5 bases between them. The CDR3 is 12 amino acids. CDR3 sequence: CASSQQGYEQYF. The CDR3, as DNA: TGTGCCAGCAGCCAACAAGGCTACGAGCAGTACTTC.

J is TRBJ1-5 and V is TRBV5-1; no clear D. This CDR3 has 15 amino acids. Trimming took 0 bases from V and 0 from J, leaving 7 bases between them. From germline, CDR1 is SGHRS and CDR2 YFSETQ. The CDR3 DNA follows: TGCGCCAGCAGCTTGGACGGAGATAGCAATCAGCCCCAGCATTTT. The encoded protein is CASSLDGDSNQPQHF.

The V call is TRBV5-6, the J call TRBJ2-7; TRBD2 is a possible D gene (6 bases). CDR3 length equals 15 residues. Germline CDR1 SGHDT, CDR2 YYEEEE. The V end lost 1 base, the J end lost 6 bases, and 17 bases lay between the germline ends. The CDR3 sequence is CASSLSGASYGEQYF. In DNA, the CDR3 is TGTGCCAGCAGCTTGTCGGGAGCGTCGTATGGCGAGCAGTACTTC.

The rearrangement joins TRBV30 to TRBJ1-1, with D perhaps matching TRBD1 (6 bases). The length of the CDR3 is 12 residues. Trimming left V 0 bases short and J 7 bases short, with 9 bases between. Per the germline V gene, CDR1 is GTSNPN and CDR2 is SVGIG (reference sequence). The CDR3 coding sequence is TGTGCCTGGAGTGTGGGGGCTGGTGAAGCTTTCTTT. As protein: CAWSVGAGEAFF.

This clone has just a few counts. The rearrangement uses TRBV7-2 and TRBJ2-2; 7 bases map to TRBD2. The CDR3 runs to 16 residues. CDR1 SGHTA and CDR2 FQGNSA come from the germline V gene. Losses at the gene ends were 7 bases for V and 4 bases for J; bases not matched to a gene: 12. The CDR3 loop reads CASTFDVGGVTGELFF. In DNA, the CDR3 is TGTGCCAGCACCTTTGACGTGGGAGGGGTCACCGGGGAGCTGTTTTTT.

The V gene is TRBV18, the J gene TRBJ2-7, with 9 bases identical to TRBD1. CDR1 KGHSH and CDR2 LQKENI come from the germline V gene. V lost 1 base, J lost 2 bases, and 9 bases stayed unmatched. This CDR3 spans 17 amino acids. In nucleotides, the CDR3 is TGTGCCAGCTCACCACGGGGTCTTACAGGGGGCCCCTACGAGCAGTACTTC. Its protein is CASSPRGLTGGPYEQYF.

The chain combines TRBV2 with TRBJ1-2; TRBD1 matches 9 bases. The trim removed 6 bases at V and 4 bases at J, leaving 15 bases unmatched. CDR3 length: 17 residues. Germline V gene lookup returns CDR1 SNHLY and CDR2 FYNNEI. DNA of the CDR3: TGTGCCAGCAGCCCCATAGGGGGGGGACAGGGAGGCTATGGCTACACCTTC. It encodes CASSPIGGGQGGYGYTF.

The V gene is TRBV10-3, the J gene TRBJ2-1, with D perhaps TRBD2 (6 bases). CDR3 length: 15 residues. The germline gives CDR1 ENHRY, CDR2 SYGVKD. V lost 2 bases and J lost 0, with 8 bases in between. The CDR3 reads CAISERESSYNEQFF. CDR3 in DNA: TGTGCCATCAGTGAGCGGGAGAGCTCCTACAATGAGCAGTTCTTC.

This clone was observed a single time. The chain has TRBV7-2 and TRBJ2-3, with 11 positions matching TRBD2. Trimming took 3 bases from V and 1 from J; bases not matched to a gene: 6. The CDR3 length is 17 residues. Germline V gene sequence: CDR1 SGHTA, CDR2 FQGNSA. As DNA, the CDR3 is TGTGCCAGCAGCTTTCTAGCGGGGGGCTCTGGCACAGATACGCAGTATTTT. Translated: CASSFLAGGSGTDTQYF.